This TCR beta chain appears in the sequencing data of a study of T-cell memory formation after mild COVID-19. The CDR3 has 22 residues. One entry per CDR3 protein, called by TCRdb with MiXCR from the 5' RACE reads. The sample yields roughly 400,000 distinct CDR3 sequences, more than 15% seen once. Specimen: PBMCs or a T cell subset sorted from them (not recorded which). V is TRBV21-1 and J is TRBJ2-4; TRBD1, as called in the table, went unchecked against the DNA. TRBV21-1 is flagged as a pseudogene. This clonotype was sampled from a man between 18 and 35 years old who had mild COVID-19 (a few samples of this study predate the infection). Cell type and time point are not known. The CDR3 protein is CASSKRKGALGQAKLAKNIQYF. The CDR3 DNA is TGTGCCAGCAGCAAACGTAAGGGGGCTTTGGGTCAGGCCAAGTTAGCCAAAAACATTCAGTACTTC.